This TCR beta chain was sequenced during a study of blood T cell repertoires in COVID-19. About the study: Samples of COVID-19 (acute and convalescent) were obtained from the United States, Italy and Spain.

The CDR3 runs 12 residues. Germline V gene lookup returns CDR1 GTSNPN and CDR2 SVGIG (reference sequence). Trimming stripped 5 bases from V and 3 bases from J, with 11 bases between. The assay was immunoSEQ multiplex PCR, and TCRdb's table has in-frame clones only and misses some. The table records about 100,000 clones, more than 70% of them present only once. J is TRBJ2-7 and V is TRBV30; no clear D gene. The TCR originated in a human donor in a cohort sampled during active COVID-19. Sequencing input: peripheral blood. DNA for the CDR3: TGTGCCTGGGGTACGAGCGTCTACGAGCAGTACTTC. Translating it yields CAWGTSVYEQYF.